One sample yielded the 9 T cell receptor beta chains listed below, sequenced in a study of T cell changes during pregnancy in multiple sclerosis (dated by TCRdb to the late 2010s). Libraries were prepared through the immunoSEQ multiplex PCR assay. Here the immuneACCESS table is served through TCRdb, limited to in-frame sequences with V and J called. Missing clones are a known gap in these copies; in checked studies unresolved V genes cover under half, and the rest lacks a known reason. The sample table lists about 110,000 clones, around 92% of them with a count of one. Jointly, the top ten make up 1.6% of the sample. Sequencing was performed on peripheral blood, taken after pregnancy. The receptors shown here come from a female donor with multiple sclerosis, enrolled in a pregnancy study.

The chain joins TRBV5-6 to TRBJ1-5; D is perhaps TRBD1 (6 bases). Germline V gene lookup returns CDR1 SGHDT and CDR2 YYEEEE. This CDR3 spans 13 amino acids. With 3 bases removed from V and 9 bases from J, the gap between germline ends came to 13 bases. The CDR3 is CASSSSARGPQHF. The CDR3, as DNA: TGTGCCAGCAGCTCGTCTGCCAGGGGGCCCCAGCATTTT. The full variable domain, rest sourced from reference TRBV5-6 and TRBJ1-5, is DAGVTQSPTHLIKTRGQQVTLRCSPKSGHDTVSWYQQALGQGPQFIFQYYEEEERQRGNFPDRFSGHQFPNYSSELNVNALLLGDSALYLCASSSSARGPQHFGDGTRLSIL.

The rearrangement uses TRBV28 and TRBJ2-1; 7 nucleotides align to TRBD2. V was pared by 5 bases and J by 3 bases, with 4 bases of the junction left unmatched. This CDR3 spans 14 amino acids. Germline CDR1 MDHEN, CDR2 SYDVKM. CDR3 sequence (DNA): TGTGCCAGCAGTGAGCGGGGATACTACAATGAGCAGTTCTTC. Amino acid sequence: CASSERGYYNEQFF.

The V gene is TRBV6-1, the J gene TRBJ1-5; 7 bases map to TRBD1. Germline-derived CDR1 and CDR2 are MNHNS and SASEGT. This CDR3 comprises 14 residues. The trim removed 6 bases at V and 7 bases at J, leaving 9 bases unmatched. The CDR3 loop reads CASSLQGSGQPQHF. The CDR3 nucleotides read TGTGCCAGCAGCCTACAGGGGTCCGGGCAGCCCCAGCATTTT.

This chain uses TRBV5-4 with TRBJ2-2; possibly TRBD2 for D (5 bases). Germline V gene sequence: CDR1 SGHNT, CDR2 YYREEE (reference sequence). This CDR3 is built from 14 residues. With 2 bases removed from V and 5 bases from J, the gap between germline ends came to 10 bases. The CDR3 is CASSFQRATGELFF. The CDR3 bases are TGTGCCAGCAGCTTCCAGAGGGCGACCGGGGAGCTGTTTTTT.

This chain joins TRBV6-1 and TRBJ2-1; 10 positions agree with TRBD2. The ends lost 4 bases at V and 6 bases at J; junction bases unmatched: 3. Germline V gives CDR1 MNHNS, CDR2 SASEGT. The CDR3 extends over 14 amino acids. CDR3 coding DNA: TGTGCCAGCAGTGGGTCTAGCGGGGGCAATGAGCAGTTCTTC. Translation: CASSGSSGGNEQFF.

The chain links TRBV19 to TRBJ2-3; a possible D gene is TRBD2 (6 bases). CDR1 is LNHDA and CDR2 is SQIVND in the germline V gene (reference sequence). This CDR3 is 14 amino acids long. The V end was cut by 8 bases, the J end by 0 bases, with 12 bases between. The CDR3 bases are TGTGCCAGTGCCACGGCGGGGAGCACAGATACGCAGTATTTT. It yields the protein CASATAGSTDTQYF.

Here the CDR3 DNA reads TGTGCCAGCTCACCCCGACAGGGCGAATTGAACACTGAAGCTTTCTTT. It yields the protein CASSPRQGELNTEAFF. J is TRBJ1-1 and V is TRBV18; TRBD1 matches at 7 bases. J gave up 0 bases and V 3 bases, and 7 bases lay outside the gene matches. Germline lookup yields CDR1 KGHSH and CDR2 LQKENI. CDR3 length: 16 amino acids.

This clone was recorded a few times. This sequence joins TRBV29-1 and TRBJ1-1; D is perhaps TRBD1 (6 bases). V lost 4 bases, J lost 1 base, and 10 bases lay in between. CDR1 and CDR2 from the germline V gene are SQVTM and ANQGSEA. The CDR3 extends over 13 amino acids. The DNA of the CDR3 is TGCAGCGTTGTAAGGGGACAGAACACTGAAGCTTTCTTT. Translation gives CSVVRGQNTEAFF.

The chain uses TRBV5-4 and TRBJ2-2, with TRBD2 matching over 8 bases. This CDR3 region has 16 residues. V lost 5 bases, J lost 4 bases, and 10 bases stayed unmatched. The germline V gene encodes CDR1 SGHNT and CDR2 YYREEE (reference sequence). CDR3 residues: CASRPGGADGTGELFF. In DNA form, the CDR3 reads TGTGCCAGCAGACCGGGGGGGGCCGACGGCACCGGGGAGCTGTTTTTT.